This T cell receptor (beta chain) was sequenced in a study of T cell responses to AZD1222 COVID-19 vaccine. Study information: Some second doses came at about 4 weeks and others at about 12 weeks; these were pooled. Points from the study as a whole: Vaccine-related CD4 TCRs covered spike, predominating at 160-218 and 743-854.

Data came from immunoSEQ multiplex PCR; TCRdb stores just in-frame clones and leaves some out. The sample shows about 140,000 clones, about 93% of them seen only once. This clone was seen a single time. The antigen remains unidentified. Deletions cut 1 base from V and 2 bases from J, with 12 bases between. CDR1 and CDR2 (germline): LGHDT, YNNKEL (reference sequence). The CDR3 spans 15 residues. V usage is TRBV3-1 (or the pseudogene TRBV3-2) and J usage is TRBJ2-7; no clear D. This sample comprised peripheral blood, obtained on day 0 of AZD1222 vaccination. This sequence originates from an adult in good health. The CDR3 DNA sequence: TGTGCCAGCAGCCAAGTTGACACCGCTCCCTACGAGCAGTACTTC. Translation: CASSQVDTAPYEQYF.